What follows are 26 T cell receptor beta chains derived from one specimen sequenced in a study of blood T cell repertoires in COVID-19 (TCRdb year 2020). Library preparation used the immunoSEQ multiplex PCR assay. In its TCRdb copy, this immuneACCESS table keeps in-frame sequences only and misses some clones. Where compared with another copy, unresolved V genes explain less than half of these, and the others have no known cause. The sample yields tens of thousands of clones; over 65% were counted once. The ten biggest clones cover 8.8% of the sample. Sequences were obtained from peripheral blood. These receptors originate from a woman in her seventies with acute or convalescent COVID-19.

The CDR3 loop reads CASRPPVEEAFF. Here the CDR3 DNA reads TGTGCCAGCAGGCCACCTGTTGAGGAAGCTTTCTTT. The chain is built from TRBV28 and TRBJ1-1, with D unclear. Germline values: CDR1 MDHEN, CDR2 SYDVKM. The CDR3 has 12 residues. V gave up 6 bases and J gave up 8 bases, with 13 bases separating them.

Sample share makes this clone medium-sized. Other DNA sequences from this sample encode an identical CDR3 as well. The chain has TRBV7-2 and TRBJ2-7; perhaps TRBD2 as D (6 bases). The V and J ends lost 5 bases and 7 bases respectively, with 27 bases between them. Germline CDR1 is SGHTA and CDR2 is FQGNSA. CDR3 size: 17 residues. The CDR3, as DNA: TGTGCCAGCAGCCGCAGAATTACCGGGACTGCCTTGGGGGAGCAGTACTTC. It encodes CASSRRITGTALGEQYF. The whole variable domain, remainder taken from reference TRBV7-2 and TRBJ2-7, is GAGVSQSPSNKVTEKGKDVELRCDPISGHTALYWYRQSLGQGLEFLIYFQGNSAPDKSGLPSDRFSAERTGGSVSTLTIQRTQQEDSAVYLCASSRRITGTALGEQYFGPGTRLTVT.

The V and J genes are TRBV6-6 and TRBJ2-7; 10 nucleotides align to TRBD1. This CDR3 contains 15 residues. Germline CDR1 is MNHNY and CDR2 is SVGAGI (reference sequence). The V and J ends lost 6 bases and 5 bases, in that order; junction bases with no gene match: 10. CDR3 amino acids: CASRDQTGQGNEQYF. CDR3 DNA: TGTGCCAGCAGGGACCAAACGGGACAGGGGAACGAGCAGTACTTC.

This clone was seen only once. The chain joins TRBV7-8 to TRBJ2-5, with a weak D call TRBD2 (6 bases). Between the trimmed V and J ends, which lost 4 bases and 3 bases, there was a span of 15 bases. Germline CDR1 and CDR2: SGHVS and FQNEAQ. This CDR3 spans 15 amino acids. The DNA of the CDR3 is TGTGCCAGCAGCTCCCTCTTAGCGGCTAAAGAGACCCAGTACTTC. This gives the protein CASSSLLAAKETQYF.

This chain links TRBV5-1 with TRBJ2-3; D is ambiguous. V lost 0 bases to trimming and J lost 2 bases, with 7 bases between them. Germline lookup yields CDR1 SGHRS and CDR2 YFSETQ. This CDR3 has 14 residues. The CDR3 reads CASSLDSHTDTQYF. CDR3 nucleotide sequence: TGCGCCAGCAGCTTGGATAGCCACACAGATACGCAGTATTTT.

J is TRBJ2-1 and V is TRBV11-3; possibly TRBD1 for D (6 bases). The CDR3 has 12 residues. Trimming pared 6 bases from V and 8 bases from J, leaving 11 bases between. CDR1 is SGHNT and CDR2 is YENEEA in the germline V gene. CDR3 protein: CASSQGSDEQFF. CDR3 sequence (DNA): TGTGCCAGCAGTCAGGGGAGTGATGAGCAGTTCTTC.

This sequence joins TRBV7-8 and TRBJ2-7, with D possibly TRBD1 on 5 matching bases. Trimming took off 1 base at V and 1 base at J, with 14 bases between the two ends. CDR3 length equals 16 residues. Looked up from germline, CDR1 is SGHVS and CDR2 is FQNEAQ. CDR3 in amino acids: CASSLGTWGGSYEQYF. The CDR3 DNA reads TGTGCCAGCAGCTTAGGGACGTGGGGCGGTTCCTACGAGCAGTACTTC.

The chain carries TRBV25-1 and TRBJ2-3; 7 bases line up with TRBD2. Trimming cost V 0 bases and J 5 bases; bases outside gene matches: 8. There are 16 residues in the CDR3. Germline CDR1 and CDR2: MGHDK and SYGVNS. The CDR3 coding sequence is TGTGCCAGCAGTGAATATGGGCGGGGAGGGAAAGATACGCAGTATTTT. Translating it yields CASSEYGRGGKDTQYF.

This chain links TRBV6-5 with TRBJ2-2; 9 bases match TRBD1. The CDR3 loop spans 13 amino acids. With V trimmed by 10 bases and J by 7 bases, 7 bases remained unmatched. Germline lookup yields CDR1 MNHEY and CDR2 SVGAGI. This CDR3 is CATNRGQGGELFF. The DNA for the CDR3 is TGTGCCACAAACAGGGGGCAGGGCGGGGAGCTGTTTTTT.

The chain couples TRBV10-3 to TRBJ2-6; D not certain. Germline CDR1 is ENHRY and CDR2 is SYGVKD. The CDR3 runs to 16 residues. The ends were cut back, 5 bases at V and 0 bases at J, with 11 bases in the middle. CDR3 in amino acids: CAISSHGSSGANVLTF. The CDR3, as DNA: TGTGCCATCAGTAGTCACGGTTCCTCTGGGGCCAACGTCCTGACTTTC.

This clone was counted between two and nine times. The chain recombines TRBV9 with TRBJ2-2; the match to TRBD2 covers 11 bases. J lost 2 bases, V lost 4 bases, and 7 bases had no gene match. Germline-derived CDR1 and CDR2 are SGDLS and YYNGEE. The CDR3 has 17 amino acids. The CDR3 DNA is TGTGCCAGCAGCCCGCTAGCGGGGGGCCTAAACACCGGGGAGCTGTTTTTT. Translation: CASSPLAGGLNTGELFF. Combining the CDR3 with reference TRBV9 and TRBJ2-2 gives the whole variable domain DSGVTQTPKHLITATGQRVTLRCSPRSGDLSVYWYQQSLDQGLQFLIQYYNGEERAKGNILERFSAQQFPDLHSELNLSSLELGDSALYFCASSPLAGGLNTGELFFGEGSRLTVL.

This CDR3 is CASSVSYEQYF. Here the CDR3 DNA reads TGTGCCAGCAGCGTGTCATACGAGCAGTACTTC. The chain joins TRBV11-2 to TRBJ2-7; D remains unclear. The germline V and J ends were trimmed by 5 bases and 4 bases, with 6 bases remaining between them. The CDR3 runs to 11 residues. Germline loops: CDR1 SGHAT, CDR2 FQNNGV.

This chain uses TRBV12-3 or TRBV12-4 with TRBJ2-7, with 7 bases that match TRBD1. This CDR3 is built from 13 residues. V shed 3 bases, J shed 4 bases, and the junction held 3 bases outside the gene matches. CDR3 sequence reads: CASSFKGAYEQYF. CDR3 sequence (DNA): TGTGCCAGCAGTTTTAAGGGGGCGTACGAGCAGTACTTC.

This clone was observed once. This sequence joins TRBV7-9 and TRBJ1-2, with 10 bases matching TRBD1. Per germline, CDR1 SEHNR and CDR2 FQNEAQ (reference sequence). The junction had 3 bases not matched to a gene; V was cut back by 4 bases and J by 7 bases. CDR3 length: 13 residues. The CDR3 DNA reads TGTGCCAGCAGCTCCGGGACAGGGGCTGGCTACACCTTC. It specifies CASSSGTGAGYTF.

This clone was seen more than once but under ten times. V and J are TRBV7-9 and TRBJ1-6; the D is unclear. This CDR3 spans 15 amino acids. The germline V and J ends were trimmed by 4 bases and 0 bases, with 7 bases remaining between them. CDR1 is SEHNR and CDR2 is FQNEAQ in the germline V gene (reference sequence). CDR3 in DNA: TGTGCCAGCAGCTGGAGTTCCTCCTATAATTCACCCCTCCACTTT. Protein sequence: CASSWSSSYNSPLHF. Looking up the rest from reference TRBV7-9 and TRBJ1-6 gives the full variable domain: DTGVSQNPRHKITKRGQNVTFRCDPISEHNRLYWYRQTLGQGPEFLTYFQNEAQLEKSRLLSDRFSAERPKGSFSTLEIQRTEQGDSAMYLCASSWSSSYNSPLHFGNGTRLTVT.

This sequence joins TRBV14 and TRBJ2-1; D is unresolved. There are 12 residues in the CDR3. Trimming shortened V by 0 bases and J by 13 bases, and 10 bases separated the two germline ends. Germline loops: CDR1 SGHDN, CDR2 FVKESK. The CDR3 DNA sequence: TGTGCCAGCAGCCAAGATTATCTGAGTCAGTTCTTC. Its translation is CASSQDYLSQFF. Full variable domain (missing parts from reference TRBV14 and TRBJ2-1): EAGVTQFPSHSVIEKGQTVTLRCDPISGHDNLYWYRRVMGKEIKFLLHFVKESKQDESGMPNNRFLAERTGGTYSTLKVQPAELEDSGVYFCASSQDYLSQFFGPGTRLTVL.

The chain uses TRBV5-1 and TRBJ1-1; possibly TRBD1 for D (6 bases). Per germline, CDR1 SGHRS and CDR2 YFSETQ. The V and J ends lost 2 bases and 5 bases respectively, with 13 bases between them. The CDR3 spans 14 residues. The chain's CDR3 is CASSFSGVGTEAFF. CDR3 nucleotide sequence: TGCGCCAGCAGCTTCTCAGGGGTTGGGACTGAAGCTTTCTTT.

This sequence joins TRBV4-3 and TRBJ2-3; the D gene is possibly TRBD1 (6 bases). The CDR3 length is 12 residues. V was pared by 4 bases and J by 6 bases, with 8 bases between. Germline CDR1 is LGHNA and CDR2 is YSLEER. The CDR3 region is CASSPQGDTQYF. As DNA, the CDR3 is TGCGCCAGCAGCCCGCAGGGGGATACGCAGTATTTT.

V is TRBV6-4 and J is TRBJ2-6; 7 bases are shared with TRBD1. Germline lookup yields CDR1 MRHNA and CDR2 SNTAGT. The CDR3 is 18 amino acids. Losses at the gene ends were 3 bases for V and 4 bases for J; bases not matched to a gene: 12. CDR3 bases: TGTGCCAGCAGTGAATACCACCGACAGGGCTCGGGGGCCAACGTCCTGACTTTC. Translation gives CASSEYHRQGSGANVLTF.

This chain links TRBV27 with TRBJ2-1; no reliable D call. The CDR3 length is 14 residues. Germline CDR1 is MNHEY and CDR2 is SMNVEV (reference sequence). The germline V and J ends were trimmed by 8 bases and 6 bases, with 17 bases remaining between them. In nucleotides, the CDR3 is TGTGCCAGCTCACCAGGATGGGCCGCCAATGAGCAGTTCTTC. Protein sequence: CASSPGWAANEQFF.

CDR3 residues: CASSSYLAGDSGANVLTF. DNA for the CDR3: TGTGCCAGCAGCTCATATCTAGCGGGAGATTCTGGGGCCAACGTCCTGACTTTC. The rearrangement links TRBV5-6 to TRBJ2-6, with 10 bases aligning to TRBD2. With V trimmed by 3 bases and J by 1 base, 7 bases remained unmatched. Germline V gene lookup returns CDR1 SGHDT and CDR2 YYEEEE. This CDR3 contains 18 residues. Looking up the rest from reference TRBV5-6 and TRBJ2-6 gives the full variable domain: DAGVTQSPTHLIKTRGQQVTLRCSPKSGHDTVSWYQQALGQGPQFIFQYYEEEERQRGNFPDRFSGHQFPNYSSELNVNALLLGDSALYLCASSSYLAGDSGANVLTFGAGSRLTVL.

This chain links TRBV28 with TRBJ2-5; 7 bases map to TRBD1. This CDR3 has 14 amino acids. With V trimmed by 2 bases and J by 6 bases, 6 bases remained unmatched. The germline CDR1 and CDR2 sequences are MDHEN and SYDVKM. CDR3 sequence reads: CASSLATGVKTQYF. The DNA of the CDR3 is TGTGCCAGCAGTTTAGCCACAGGGGTAAAGACCCAGTACTTC.

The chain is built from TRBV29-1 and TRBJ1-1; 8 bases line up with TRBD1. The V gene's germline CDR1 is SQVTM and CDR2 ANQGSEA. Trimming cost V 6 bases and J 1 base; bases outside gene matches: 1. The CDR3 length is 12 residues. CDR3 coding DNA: TGCAGCGTAGGGACAGGGAACACTGAAGCTTTCTTT. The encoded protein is CSVGTGNTEAFF. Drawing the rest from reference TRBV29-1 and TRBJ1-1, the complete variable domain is SAVISQKPSRDICQRGTSLTIQCQVDSQVTMMFWYRQQPGQSLTLIATANQGSEATYESGFVIDKFPISRPNLTFSTLTVSNMSPEDSSIYLCSVGTGNTEAFFGQGTRLTVV.

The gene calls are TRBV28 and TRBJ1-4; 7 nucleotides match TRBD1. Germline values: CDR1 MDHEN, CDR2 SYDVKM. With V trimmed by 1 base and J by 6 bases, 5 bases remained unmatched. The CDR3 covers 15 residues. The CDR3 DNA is TGTGCCAGCAGTTTATCACAGGGGAGTTATGAAAAACTGTTTTTT. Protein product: CASSLSQGSYEKLFF.

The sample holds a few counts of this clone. CDR3 DNA: TGTGCCAGCCAACTTACGAGTAATGAGCAGTTCTTC. It yields the protein CASQLTSNEQFF. The chain couples TRBV2 to TRBJ2-1; D call uncertain. CDR1 is SNHLY, CDR2 FYNNEI, per germline. The CDR3 has 12 residues. V gave up 8 bases and J gave up 7 bases, with 12 bases separating them.

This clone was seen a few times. The DNA of the CDR3 is TGTGCCAGCAAGTTGGACGGGGGGACCTACGAGCAGTACTTC. This translates into CASKLDGGTYEQYF. V gene TRBV6-6 combines with J gene TRBJ2-7; 7 bases match TRBD2. Germline V gene sequence: CDR1 MNHNY, CDR2 SVGAGI (reference sequence). This CDR3 comprises 14 residues. V was clipped by 7 bases and J by 2 bases; unmatched bases: 8.